The TCR beta chain under discussion was sequenced for a study of blood T cells in healthy people across ages. Overall study findings and caveats: Greater diversity and more naive CD4+ cells were seen in long-lived donors than in aged donors.

To note about this clonotype: Its antigen is as yet unknown.

A second about 6 to 11 cycle PCR used barcoded and J-beta primers. TCRdb ran MiXCR on the 5' RACE reads and lists one entry per CDR3 protein. The table lists more than 900,000 distinct CDR3 sequences, roughly 28% of them singletons, with about 9.4% in the top ten. In germline, CDR1 is MNHNY, CDR2 SVGAGI (reference sequence). The CDR3 runs to 17 residues. V lost 0 bases, J lost 0 bases, and 14 bases lay in between. The same data also went into a second study, on T cells of mothers and their children. That source notes: Samples came from a few healthy Caucasian mothers and their six children.

The sequencing input was blood. This clonotype originated in a middle-aged woman in good health. This chain uses TRBV6-6 with TRBJ2-5; D unclear. The CDR3: CASSYSNIVEYQETQYF. Written as DNA, the CDR3 is TGTGCCAGCAGTTACTCGAATATCGTAGAGTACCAAGAGACCCAGTACTTC.